The 15 T cell receptor beta chains presented below share a single source sample, sequenced in a study of identical twins. TCRdb called the 5' RACE reads again in MiXCR, with one record for every CDR3 protein. Among roughly 500,000 distinct CDR3 sequences listed, under 25% were seen once. These data also formed part of another study, on T cells expressing NK-cell markers.

Source material: CD4+ T cells sorted from blood. These TCRs come from a woman aged 18-35 years in good health.

The V call is TRBV2, the J call TRBJ2-3, with D tentatively TRBD1 or TRBD2 (5 bases each). The germline V and J ends were trimmed by 4 bases and 6 bases, with 23 bases remaining between them. This CDR3 spans 17 amino acids. The germline CDR1 and CDR2 sequences are SNHLY and FYNNEI. The CDR3 spells CASSVTFRSGPPDTQYF. The CDR3 DNA follows: TGTGCCAGCAGTGTAACCTTTCGGTCGGGGCCCCCGGATACGCAGTATTTT.

Comment on this clonotype: This may stem from a read error, because a much larger clone lies one nucleotide away. The rearrangement uses TRBV12-3 or TRBV12-4 and TRBJ1-1, with D maybe TRBD1 (5 bases). The V and J ends lost 5 bases and 5 bases respectively, with 15 bases between them. The CDR3 covers 14 residues. CDR3 amino acids: CASSPQRGRTEAFF. CDR3 DNA sequence: TGTGCCAGCAGTCCACAAAGGGGCCGGACTGAAGCTTTCTTT.

This clonotype has more than one count but fewer than ten. This chain uses TRBV6-6 with TRBJ2-5; D not resolved. This CDR3 contains 13 residues. Trimming pared 1 base from V and 3 bases from J, leaving 6 bases between. From germline, CDR1 is MNHNY and CDR2 SVGAGI (reference sequence). The CDR3 DNA sequence: TGTGCCAGCAGTTACTGGAGAGAAGAGACCCAGTACTTC. Translation: CASSYWREETQYF.

The sample holds a few counts of this clonotype. The V and J genes are TRBV27 and TRBJ1-2, with TRBD1 as a possible D gene (6 bases). CDR1 MNHEY and CDR2 SMNVEV come from the germline V gene (reference sequence). CDR3 length: 14 amino acids. The germline V and J ends were trimmed by 6 bases and 4 bases, with 15 bases remaining between them. The CDR3 coding sequence is TGTGCCAGCAGCCACGGACAGACAACCTATGGCTACACCTTC. The encoded protein is CASSHGQTTYGYTF.

This clonotype has a handful of counts. The chain couples TRBV12-3 or TRBV12-4 to TRBJ2-1; 10 positions agree with TRBD2. The CDR3 runs 18 residues. J gave up 1 base and V 6 bases, and 12 bases lay outside the gene matches. In nucleotides, the CDR3 is TGTGCCAGCAGCTCCGGGACTAGCGACCAAGGATCCTACAATGAGCAGTTCTTC. It encodes CASSSGTSDQGSYNEQFF.

This rearrangement joins TRBV7-2 to TRBJ2-7; possibly TRBD2 for D (7 bases). The V gene's germline CDR1 is SGHTA and CDR2 FQGNSA. Deletions cut 1 base from V and 7 bases from J, with 11 bases between. The CDR3 is 13 amino acids. The CDR3 is CASSLEGGREQYF. For the CDR3, the DNA is TGTGCCAGCAGCTTAGAGGGGGGGAGGGAGCAGTACTTC.

In this sample, this clonotype turned up a few times. J is TRBJ2-1 and V is TRBV30; the D is unclear. V was pared by 5 bases and J by 1 base, with 9 bases between. The CDR3 loop spans 13 amino acids. Germline V CDR1 and CDR2: GTSNPN, SVGIG (reference sequence). CDR3 nucleotide sequence: TGTGCCTGGCGCCGACGGTCCTACAATGAGCAGTTCTTC. It translates to CAWRRRSYNEQFF. Full variable domain (outside the CDR3, taken from reference TRBV30 and TRBJ2-1): SQTIHQWPATLVQPVGSPLSLECTVEGTSNPNLYWYRQAAGRGLQLLFYSVGIGQISSEVPQNLSASRPQDRQFILSSKKLLLSDSGFYLCAWRRRSYNEQFFGPGTRLTVL.

The rearrangement links TRBV29-1 to TRBJ2-3; 7 positions match TRBD2. After removal of 3 bases from V and 0 bases from J, the junction contained 9 bases not matched to a gene. The CDR3 covers 16 residues. The germline gives CDR1 SQVTM, CDR2 ANQGSEA. The CDR3: CSVDREGVWSTDTQYF. CDR3 DNA: TGCAGCGTTGACAGGGAGGGAGTTTGGAGCACAGATACGCAGTATTTT.

In its sample, this clonotype was seen a few times. This chain connects TRBV7-9 to TRBJ2-5, with TRBD1 identical over 7 bases. The CDR3 contains 15 residues. Germline assignment: CDR1 SEHNR and CDR2 FQNEAQ (reference sequence). J lost 1 base, V lost 2 bases, and 4 bases had no gene match. CDR3 in DNA: TGTGCCAGCAGCTTATGGAGACAGGGCCAAGAGACCCAGTACTTC. Encoded protein: CASSLWRQGQETQYF.

V is TRBV27 and J is TRBJ1-2; D unclear. The CDR3 loop spans 13 amino acids. V dropped 3 bases and J dropped 2 bases, with 7 bases sitting between them. Germline CDR1 is MNHEY and CDR2 is SMNVEV (reference sequence). The CDR3: CASSFGRNYGYTF. CDR3 in DNA: TGTGCCAGCAGTTTCGGTAGAAACTATGGCTACACCTTC.

This clonotype was seen more than once but under ten times. The genes are TRBV20-1 and TRBJ1-6; possible D gene TRBD1, 6 bases. Germline V gene sequence: CDR1 DFQATT, CDR2 SNEGSKA (reference sequence). V lost 2 bases and J lost 5, with 10 bases in between. The CDR3 extends over 14 amino acids. CDR3 sequence (DNA): TGCAGTGCTAGAACAGGGAGTAATAATTCACCCCTCCACTTT. Protein: CSARTGSNNSPLHF.

Only a few counts were recorded for this clonotype. This chain joins TRBV20-1 and TRBJ2-1; 11 nucleotides match TRBD2. The CDR3 extends over 15 amino acids. Germline assignment: CDR1 DFQATT and CDR2 SNEGSKA (reference sequence). Germline trimming cut 6 bases from V and 9 bases from J; bases unmatched to any gene: 13. The CDR3 DNA follows: TGCAGTGCCCCCAACCCACTAGCGGGGGAAGGTGAGCAGTTCTTC. It is translated as CSAPNPLAGEGEQFF.

This rearrangement joins TRBV7-9 to TRBJ1-2; 9 nucleotides line up with TRBD1. Unmatched junction bases numbered 20, after V lost 7 bases and J lost 8 bases. Germline-derived CDR1 and CDR2 are SEHNR and FQNEAQ (reference sequence). The CDR3 loop spans 17 amino acids. The CDR3, as DNA: TGTGCCAGCACCCGAAAGAGCCCGGGACAGGGTCCTTGGGGCTACACCTTC. Translating it yields CASTRKSPGQGPWGYTF.

This clonotype showed up many times. This sequence joins TRBV12-3 or TRBV12-4 and TRBJ1-2, with TRBD1 identical over 7 bases. Trimming took 6 bases from V and 4 from J; bases not matched to a gene: 5. This CDR3 has 13 amino acids. CDR3 sequence (DNA): TGTGCCAGCAGGTTCCGGGACAGCTATGGCTACACCTTC. This sequence encodes CASRFRDSYGYTF.

The rearrangement uses TRBV6-1 and TRBJ2-4; D possibly matches TRBD1 or TRBD2 (6 bases each). Germline V gives CDR1 MNHNS, CDR2 SASEGT. V gave up 6 bases and J gave up 4 bases, with 16 bases separating them. The CDR3 has 15 amino acids. The CDR3 spells CASSGGTPDKNIQYF. The CDR3 DNA reads TGTGCCAGCAGCGGAGGGACACCTGATAAAAACATTCAGTACTTC.